Each of the 31 T cell receptor beta chains below was sequenced from the same sample in a study of T cell repertoires in cytomegalovirus infection. TCRdb passed the reads through MiXCR, listing each CDR3 protein once. The table includes 750,000 to 900,000 distinct CDR3 sequences, under 35% detected once. Their target antigens are unknown. The sample was cultured CD8+ T cells from PBMCs, taken from culture after CMV antigen stimulation. Every receptor here comes from a human donor in good health (CMV status not recorded). Some clones in this sample may be carry-over from other donors' samples.

This chain uses TRBV12-5 with TRBJ1-1, with D unresolved. V gave up 5 bases and J gave up 7 bases, with 8 bases separating them. There are 11 residues in the CDR3. The germline CDR1 and CDR2 sequences are LGHNT and FRNRAP. This chain's CDR3 is CASGNGFEAFF. The CDR3 region has the DNA TGTGCTAGTGGTAACGGGTTTGAAGCTTTCTTT.

The genes are TRBV4-2 and TRBJ2-1; 7 bases are shared with TRBD2. V shed 0 bases, J shed 5 bases, and the junction held 4 bases outside the gene matches. CDR1 and CDR2 from the germline V gene are LGHNA and YNFKEQ. This CDR3 is built from 15 residues. In DNA, the CDR3 is TGTGCCAGCAGCCAAGATCCCCTAGCGGACAATGAGCAGTTCTTC. Protein: CASSQDPLADNEQFF.

This clonotype has a single count. The chain combines TRBV7-9 with TRBJ2-7; possible D gene TRBD2, 6 bases. Germline V CDR1 and CDR2: SEHNR, FQNEAQ (reference sequence). There are 15 residues in the CDR3. Trimming took 7 bases from V and 2 from J, leaving 18 bases between them. The CDR3 bases are TGTGCCAGCAAGGAGGGCGTAGGCTCTCCCTACGAGCAGTACTTC. Translation: CASKEGVGSPYEQYF.

V gene TRBV25-1 combines with J gene TRBJ1-1; D remains unclear. Germline assignment: CDR1 MGHDK and CDR2 SYGVNS. With 1 base removed from V and 5 bases from J, the gap between germline ends came to 14 bases. The CDR3 totals 15 residues. In nucleotides, the CDR3 is TGTGCCAGCAGTGAATCTCGGACTTCTCTGACTGAAGCTTTCTTT. It specifies CASSESRTSLTEAFF.

This clonotype has ten or more counts. The rearrangement joins TRBV7-2 to TRBJ2-1, with D possibly matching TRBD1 (5 bases). Germline V CDR1 and CDR2: SGHTA, FQGNSA. CDR3 length: 16 residues. The ends were cut back, 5 bases at V and 0 bases at J, with 14 bases in the middle. The CDR3: CASSPDTPSSYNEQFF. DNA of the CDR3: TGTGCCAGCAGCCCGGACACCCCGAGCTCCTACAATGAGCAGTTCTTC.

The V gene is TRBV12-3 or TRBV12-4, the J gene TRBJ1-6; no clear D. V shed 3 bases and J shed 10 bases, with 22 bases lying between them. The CDR3 covers 17 residues. The CDR3 nucleotides read TGTGCCAGCAGTTTCTCCCTCGACCGGACCAGCGGATCACCCCTCCACTTT. It yields the protein CASSFSLDRTSGSPLHF.

The chain carries TRBV6-5 and TRBJ2-1; TRBD2 matches 11 bases. The V gene end was trimmed by 2 bases and the J gene end by 7 bases; junction bases not matched to a gene: 4. This CDR3 has 15 amino acids. Germline CDR1 MNHEY, CDR2 SVGAGI. CDR3 in DNA: TGTGCCAGCAGTTACGGCTCTAGCGGGGGGAATGAGCAGTTCTTC. This translates into CASSYGSSGGNEQFF.

This clonotype was found a few times. This chain connects TRBV7-9 to TRBJ1-4; D is uncertain. Germline CDR1 reads SEHNR; CDR2 reads FQNEAQ (reference sequence). V lost 7 bases and J lost 1, with 7 bases in between. The CDR3 covers 13 residues. CDR3 nucleotides: TGTGCCAGCAAGCCGGAAACTAATGAAAAACTGTTTTTT. The encoded protein is CASKPETNEKLFF.

The rearrangement uses TRBV7-9 and TRBJ2-3; possibly TRBD1 for D (5 bases). Trimming took off 8 bases at V and 3 bases at J, with 15 bases between the two ends. Germline values: CDR1 SEHNR, CDR2 FQNEAQ (reference sequence). The CDR3 consists of 14 residues. CDR3 loop: CASVQQEPTDTQYF. The CDR3 DNA reads TGTGCCAGCGTCCAACAGGAACCGACAGATACGCAGTATTTT.

This clonotype was counted only a few times. The chain carries TRBV14 and TRBJ2-5, with 7 bases that match TRBD2. Germline assignment: CDR1 SGHDN and CDR2 FVKESK. The V segment lost 4 bases and the J segment 5 bases; nucleotides outside the gene matches: 13. This CDR3 spans 16 amino acids. The CDR3 region is CASSPLGREKMETQYF. CDR3 sequence (DNA): TGTGCCAGCAGCCCGCTTGGGAGGGAGAAAATGGAGACCCAGTACTTC.

The gene calls are TRBV11-2 and TRBJ2-2; either TRBD1 or TRBD2 may fit D (5 bases each). In germline, CDR1 is SGHAT, CDR2 FQNNGV. This CDR3 has 14 amino acids. The ends were cut back, 8 bases at V and 1 base at J, with 11 bases in the middle. The CDR3 DNA reads as TGTGCCAGCGAGCGAGGGGAGAACACCGGGGAGCTGTTTTTT. It codes for CASERGENTGELFF.

This sequence joins TRBV4-1 and TRBJ2-1; D is perhaps TRBD1 (5 bases). Germline CDR1 and CDR2: MGHRA and YSYEKL. This CDR3 has 17 amino acids. V was cut by 0 bases and J by 5 bases, with 17 bases left in between. CDR3 bases: TGCGCCAGCAGCCAAGAGGAAGGCAGGGTGCAAAACAATGAGCAGTTCTTC. It codes for CASSQEEGRVQNNEQFF.

The chain recombines TRBV7-6 with TRBJ1-1; 9 bases map to TRBD1. The V segment lost 5 bases and the J segment 4 bases; nucleotides outside the gene matches: 11. Germline V lookup: CDR1 SGHVS, CDR2 FNYEAQ. The CDR3 sequence is 16 residues long. For the CDR3, the DNA is TGTGCCAGCAGCACCGACAGGGGGGAGGGAGTCACTGAAGCTTTCTTT. As protein: CASSTDRGEGVTEAFF.

This clonotype showed up just once. The chain couples TRBV29-1 to TRBJ1-2, with 7 nucleotides matching TRBD1. The CDR3 is 11 amino acids. Germline V gene lookup returns CDR1 SQVTM and CDR2 ANQGSEA. CDR3 loop: CSGGTVNGYTF. In nucleotides, the CDR3 is TGCAGTGGAGGGACAGTCAATGGCTACACCTTC.

The chain combines TRBV12-3 or TRBV12-4 with TRBJ2-1, with 11 bases fitting TRBD1. The V and J ends lost 5 bases and 4 bases, in that order; junction bases with no gene match: 7. The CDR3 loop spans 16 amino acids. The chain's CDR3 is CASSKGQGGSYNEQFF. As DNA, the CDR3 is TGTGCCAGCAGTAAGGGACAGGGGGGGTCGTACAATGAGCAGTTCTTC.

This clonotype was recorded a few times. The chain recombines TRBV19 with TRBJ1-2; D is unresolved. Germline V gene data show CDR1 as LNHDA and CDR2 as SQIVND (reference sequence). The CDR3 consists of 8 residues. Trimming shortened V by 5 bases and J by 12 bases, and 4 bases separated the two germline ends. The CDR3: CASSLDTF. For the CDR3, the DNA is TGTGCCAGTAGTTTGGACACCTTC.

This clonotype was observed a handful of times. The rearrangement joins TRBV6-1 to TRBJ1-6; unclear D gene. The V end lost 3 bases, the J end lost 0 bases, and 9 bases lay between the germline ends. The CDR3 is 16 residues long. The germline V gene encodes CDR1 MNHNS and CDR2 SASEGT. The chain's CDR3 is CASSERESSYNSPLHF. The CDR3 region has the DNA TGTGCCAGCAGTGAGCGGGAAAGCTCCTATAATTCACCCCTCCACTTT.

This clonotype was recorded many times. The V gene is TRBV2, the J gene TRBJ2-5; 12 bases align to TRBD2. Germline V gene lookup returns CDR1 SNHLY and CDR2 FYNNEI. This CDR3 region has 15 residues. V gave up 3 bases and J gave up 5 bases; unmatched junction bases: 4. The CDR3 spells CASSETLAGGETQYF. CDR3 DNA: TGTGCCAGCAGTGAGACACTAGCGGGGGGCGAGACCCAGTACTTC.

CDR3 amino acids: CASSSGPRHEQYF. For the CDR3, the DNA is TGTGCCAGCAGCTCGGGACCGCGTCACGAGCAGTACTTC. The gene calls are TRBV11-2 and TRBJ2-7, with D perhaps given as TRBD1 or TRBD2 (5 bases each). Germline CDR1 reads SGHAT; CDR2 reads FQNNGV. Trimming stripped 4 bases from V and 5 bases from J, with 12 bases between. The CDR3 has 13 residues.

This clonotype occurred a few times. V is TRBV7-7 and J is TRBJ2-7; D unresolved. CDR3 size: 17 residues. Germline V CDR1 and CDR2: SSHAT, FNYEAQ (reference sequence). The CDR3 sequence is CASSKAIRVRKTYEQYV. As DNA, the CDR3 is TGTGCTAGCAGCAAAGCGATACGGGTAAGGAAAACCTACGAGCAGTACGTC.

This clonotype was recorded at least ten times. V usage is TRBV7-8 and J usage is TRBJ2-6; no reliable D call. Trimming left V 5 bases short and J 0 bases short, with 11 bases between. The CDR3 extends over 16 amino acids. CDR1 is SGHVS and CDR2 is FQNEAQ in the germline V gene. CDR3 bases: TGTGCCAGCAGCCATAAGACGGACTCTGGGGCCAACGTCCTGACTTTC. This translates into CASSHKTDSGANVLTF. Combining the CDR3 with reference TRBV7-8 and TRBJ2-6 gives the whole variable domain GAGVSQSPRYKVAKRGQDVALRCDPISGHVSLFWYQQALGQGPEFLTYFQNEAQLDKSGLPSDRFFAERPEGSVSTLKIQRTQQEDSAVYLCASSHKTDSGANVLTFGAGSRLTVL.

The chain joins TRBV28 to TRBJ1-6, with 8 bases matching TRBD1. The CDR3 contains 14 residues. The V gene end was trimmed by 3 bases and the J gene end by 7 bases; junction bases not matched to a gene: 2. Germline CDR1 is MDHEN and CDR2 is SYDVKM. CDR3 nucleotide sequence: TGTGCCAGCAGTTTGACAGGGGTAAATTCACCCCTCCACTTT. It encodes CASSLTGVNSPLHF.

The chain carries TRBV9 and TRBJ2-2, with 7 bases matching TRBD1. The CDR3 totals 16 residues. Trimming at V came to 3 bases and at J to 3 bases, leaving 8 bases not matched to a gene. Germline CDR1 reads SGDLS; CDR2 reads YYNGEE. CDR3 region: CASSEPRGSDTGELFF. The CDR3, as DNA: TGTGCCAGCAGCGAGCCCAGGGGGTCCGACACCGGGGAGCTGTTTTTT.

The table lists this clonotype with a few counts. The chain recombines TRBV7-9 with TRBJ1-2; D may be TRBD1 (5 bases). Between the trimmed V and J ends, which lost 0 bases and 6 bases, there was a span of 11 bases. The CDR3 totals 14 residues. The germline CDR1 and CDR2 sequences are SEHNR and FQNEAQ (reference sequence). In nucleotides, the CDR3 is TGTGCCAGCAGCTTAGCAGGGGACTATGATGGCTACACCTTC. This encodes CASSLAGDYDGYTF.

The rearrangement links TRBV6-1 to TRBJ1-2; D call uncertain. The V end was cut by 2 bases, the J end by 4 bases, with 14 bases between. This CDR3 region has 15 residues. Germline V gives CDR1 MNHNS, CDR2 SASEGT. CDR3 DNA: TGTGCCAGCAGTGAACAAGCAGTACGGAGCTATGGCTACACCTTC. It specifies CASSEQAVRSYGYTF.

This clonotype was found a few times. This rearrangement joins TRBV6-2 or TRBV6-3 to TRBJ2-7; 10 bases are shared with TRBD1. The germline V gene has CDR1 MNHEY and CDR2 SVGEGT. The CDR3 is 14 residues long. V shed 5 bases and J 5 bases; nucleotides not matched to a gene: 6. As DNA, the CDR3 is TGTGCCAGCAGTGAAGACAGGGGGCAGAACGAGCAGTACGTC. Protein product: CASSEDRGQNEQYV.

The chain recombines TRBV12-5 with TRBJ2-7; D remains unclear. V was pared by 4 bases and J by 0 bases, with 13 bases between. Germline V lookup: CDR1 LGHNT, CDR2 FRNRAP. CDR3 length: 15 amino acids. The CDR3 loop is CASGSYDMGSYEQYF. CDR3 coding DNA: TGTGCTAGTGGTTCTTATGACATGGGCTCCTACGAGCAGTACTTC.

This CDR3 reads CASSPESTYGYTF. In DNA, the CDR3 is TGTGCCAGCAGCCCGGAGAGTACCTATGGCTACACCTTC. V and J are TRBV7-6 and TRBJ1-2; no clear D gene. Germline CDR1 SGHVS, CDR2 FNYEAQ. This CDR3 has 13 residues. Trimming cost V 5 bases and J 4 bases, with 11 bases left between them.

This clonotype was counted ten times or more. The J gene is TRBJ1-5, the V gene TRBV19; no clear D gene. Germline V gives CDR1 LNHDA, CDR2 SQIVND (reference sequence). The CDR3 is made up of 15 amino acids. V was cut by 0 bases and J by 0 bases, with 6 bases left in between. The CDR3 spells CASSIDRNSNQPQHF. In nucleotides, the CDR3 is TGTGCCAGTAGTATAGACCGGAATAGCAATCAGCCCCAGCATTTT.

V usage is TRBV7-9 and J usage is TRBJ1-5; tentative D call: TRBD1 (6 bases). Trimming took off 0 bases at V and 7 bases at J, with 10 bases between the two ends. The CDR3 runs to 14 residues. The V gene's germline CDR1 is SEHNR and CDR2 FQNEAQ (reference sequence). Here the CDR3 reads CASSLAQGGQPQHF. In DNA form, the CDR3 reads TGTGCCAGCAGCTTAGCACAGGGCGGGCAGCCCCAGCATTTT.

This chain uses TRBV5-6 with TRBJ1-5, with 7 bases identical to TRBD1. The germline CDR1 and CDR2 sequences are SGHDT and YYEEEE. V trimming: 2 bases; J trimming: 5 bases; junction bases outside the gene matches: 4. The CDR3 is 14 amino acids. The CDR3 loop is CASSLITGDQPQHF. CDR3 DNA: TGTGCCAGCAGCTTAATAACAGGGGATCAGCCCCAGCATTTT.